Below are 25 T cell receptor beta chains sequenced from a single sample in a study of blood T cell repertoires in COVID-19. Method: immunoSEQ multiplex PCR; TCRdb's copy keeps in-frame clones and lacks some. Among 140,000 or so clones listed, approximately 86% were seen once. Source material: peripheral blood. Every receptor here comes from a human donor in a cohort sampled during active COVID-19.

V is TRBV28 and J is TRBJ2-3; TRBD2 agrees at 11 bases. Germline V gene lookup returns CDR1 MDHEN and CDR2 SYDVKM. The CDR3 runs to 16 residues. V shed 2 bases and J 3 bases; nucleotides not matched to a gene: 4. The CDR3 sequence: CASSLGLAGGTDTQYF. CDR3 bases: TGTGCCAGCAGTTTAGGGCTAGCGGGAGGAACAGATACGCAGTATTTT.

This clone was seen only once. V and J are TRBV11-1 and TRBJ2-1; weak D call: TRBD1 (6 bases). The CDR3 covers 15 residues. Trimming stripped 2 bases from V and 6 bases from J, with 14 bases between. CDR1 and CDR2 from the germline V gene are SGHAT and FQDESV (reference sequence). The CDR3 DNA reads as TGTGCCAGCAGCTTAACAGGGACCTCGACCAATGAGCAGTTCTTC. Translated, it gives CASSLTGTSTNEQFF.

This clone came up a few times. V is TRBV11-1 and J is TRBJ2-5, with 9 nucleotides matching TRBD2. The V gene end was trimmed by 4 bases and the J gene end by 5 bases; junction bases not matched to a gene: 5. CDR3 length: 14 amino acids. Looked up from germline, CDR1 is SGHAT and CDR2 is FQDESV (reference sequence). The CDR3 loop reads CASSSPSGVETQYF. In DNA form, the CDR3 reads TGTGCCAGCAGCTCCCCTAGCGGGGTGGAGACCCAGTACTTC.

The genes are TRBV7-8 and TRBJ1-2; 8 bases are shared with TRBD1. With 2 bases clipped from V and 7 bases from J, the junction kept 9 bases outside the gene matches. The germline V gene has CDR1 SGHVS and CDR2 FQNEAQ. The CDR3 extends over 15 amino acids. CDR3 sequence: CASSLQGAPRGGYTF. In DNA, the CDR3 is TGTGCCAGCAGCTTACAGGGGGCCCCCCGAGGTGGCTACACCTTC.

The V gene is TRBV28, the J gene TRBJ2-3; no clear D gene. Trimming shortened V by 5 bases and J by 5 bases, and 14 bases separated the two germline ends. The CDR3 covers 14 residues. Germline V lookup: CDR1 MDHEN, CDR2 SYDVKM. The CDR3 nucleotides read TGTGCCAGCAGTCTCCCCCTGGTCGGAGATACGCAGTATTTT. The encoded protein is CASSLPLVGDTQYF.

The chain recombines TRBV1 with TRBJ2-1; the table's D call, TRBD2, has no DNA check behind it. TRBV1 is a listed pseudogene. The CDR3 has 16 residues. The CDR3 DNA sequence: TGCACCAGCTTGGCCGCCCTTACAGCGGACTACAATGAGCAGTTCTTC. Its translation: CTSLAALTADYNEQFF.

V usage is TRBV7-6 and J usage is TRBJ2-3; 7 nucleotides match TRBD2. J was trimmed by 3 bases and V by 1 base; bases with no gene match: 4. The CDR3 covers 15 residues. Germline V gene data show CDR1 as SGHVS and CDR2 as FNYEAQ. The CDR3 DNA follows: TGTGCCAGCAGCTTAGGCGGGAGACGGACAGATACGCAGTATTTT. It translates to CASSLGGRRTDTQYF.

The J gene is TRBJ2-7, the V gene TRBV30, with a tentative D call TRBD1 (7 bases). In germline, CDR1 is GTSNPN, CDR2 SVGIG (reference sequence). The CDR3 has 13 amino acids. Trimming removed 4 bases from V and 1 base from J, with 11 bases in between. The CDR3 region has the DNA TGTGCCTGGAATCCAGGGGGGTCCTACGAGCAGTACTTC. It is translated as CAWNPGGSYEQYF.

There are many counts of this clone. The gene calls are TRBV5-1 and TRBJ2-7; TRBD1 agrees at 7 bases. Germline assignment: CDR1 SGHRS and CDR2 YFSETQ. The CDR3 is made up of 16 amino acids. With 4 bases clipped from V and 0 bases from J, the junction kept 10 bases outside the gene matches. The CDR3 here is CASSPRTTGSSYEQYF. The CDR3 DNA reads TGCGCCAGCAGCCCCAGAACGACAGGGAGCTCCTACGAGCAGTACTTC.

The CDR3: CASSPGTSGGARGGELFF. The CDR3 nucleotides read TGTGCCAGCAGCCCCGGGACTAGCGGGGGGGCCCGGGGCGGGGAGCTGTTTTTT. The rearrangement uses TRBV13 and TRBJ2-2, with 16 bases matching TRBD2. This CDR3 spans 18 amino acids. CDR1 and CDR2 from the germline V gene are PRHDT and FYEKMQ (reference sequence). The V and J ends lost 5 bases and 7 bases, in that order; junction bases with no gene match: 10. The entire variable domain, with the rest obtained from reference TRBV13 and TRBJ2-2, is as follows: AAGVIQSPRHLIKEKRETATLKCYPIPRHDTVYWYQQGPGQDPQFLISFYEKMQSDKGSIPDRFSAQQFSDYHSELNMSSLELGDSALYFCASSPGTSGGARGGELFFGEGSRLTVL.

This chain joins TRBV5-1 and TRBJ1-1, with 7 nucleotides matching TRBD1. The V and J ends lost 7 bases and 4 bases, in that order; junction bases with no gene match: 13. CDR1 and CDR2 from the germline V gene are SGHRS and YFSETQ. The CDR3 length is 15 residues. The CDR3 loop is CASSWSPQGGTEAFF. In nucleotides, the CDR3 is TGCGCCAGCTCCTGGTCCCCGCAGGGGGGCACTGAAGCTTTCTTT.

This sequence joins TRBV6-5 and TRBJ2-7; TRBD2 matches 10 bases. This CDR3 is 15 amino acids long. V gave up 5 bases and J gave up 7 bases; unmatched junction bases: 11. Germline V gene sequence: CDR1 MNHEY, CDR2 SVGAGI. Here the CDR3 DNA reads TGTGCCAGCAGTAAATTTAGCGGGGGGCCGATTGAGCAGTACTTC. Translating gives CASSKFSGGPIEQYF.

The CDR3 region is CASTFNRGANYGYTF. In DNA form, the CDR3 reads TGTGCCAGCACCTTCAACCGGGGGGCTAACTATGGCTACACCTTC. The rearrangement uses TRBV11-2 and TRBJ1-2; perhaps TRBD1 as D (5 bases). This CDR3 has 15 residues. Germline assignment: CDR1 SGHAT and CDR2 FQNNGV. The V end lost 7 bases, the J end lost 0 bases, and 15 bases lay between the germline ends.

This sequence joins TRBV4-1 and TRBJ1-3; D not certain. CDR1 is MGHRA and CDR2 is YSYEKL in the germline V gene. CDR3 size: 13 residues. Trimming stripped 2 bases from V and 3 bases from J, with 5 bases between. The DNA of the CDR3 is TGCGCCAGCAGCCAAAGCTTTGGAAACACCATATATTTT. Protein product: CASSQSFGNTIYF.

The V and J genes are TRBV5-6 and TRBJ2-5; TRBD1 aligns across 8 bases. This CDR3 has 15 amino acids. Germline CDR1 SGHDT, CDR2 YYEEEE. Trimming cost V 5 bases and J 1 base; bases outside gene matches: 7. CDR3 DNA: TGTGCCAGCAGACCCAAGGGACAGGTCCAAGAGACCCAGTACTTC. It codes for CASRPKGQVQETQYF.

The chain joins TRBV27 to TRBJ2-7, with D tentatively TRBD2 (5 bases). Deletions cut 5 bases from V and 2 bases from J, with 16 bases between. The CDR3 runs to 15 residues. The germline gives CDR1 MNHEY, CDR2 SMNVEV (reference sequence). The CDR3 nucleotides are TGTGCCAGCAGTCTGCGTTCCGGGGATCCCTACGAGCAGTACTTC. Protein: CASSLRSGDPYEQYF.

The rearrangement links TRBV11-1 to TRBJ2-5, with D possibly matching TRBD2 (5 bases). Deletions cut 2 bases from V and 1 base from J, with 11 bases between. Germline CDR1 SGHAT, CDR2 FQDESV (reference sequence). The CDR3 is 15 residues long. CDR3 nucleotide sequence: TGTGCCAGCAGCTTAAGCGAGGGTACCCAAGAGACCCAGTACTTC. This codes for CASSLSEGTQETQYF. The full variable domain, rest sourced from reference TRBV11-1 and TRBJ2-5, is EAEVAQSPRYKITEKSQAVAFWCDPISGHATLYWYRQILGQGPELLVQFQDESVVDDSQLPKDRFSAERLKGVDSTLKIQPAELGDSAMYLCASSLSEGTQETQYFGPGTRLLVL.

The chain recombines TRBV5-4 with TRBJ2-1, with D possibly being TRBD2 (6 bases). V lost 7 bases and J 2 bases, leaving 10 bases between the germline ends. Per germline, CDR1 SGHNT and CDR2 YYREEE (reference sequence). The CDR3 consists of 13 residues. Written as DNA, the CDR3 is TGTGCCAGCGGGGGGACCACCTACAATGAGCAGTTCTTC. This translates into CASGGTTYNEQFF.

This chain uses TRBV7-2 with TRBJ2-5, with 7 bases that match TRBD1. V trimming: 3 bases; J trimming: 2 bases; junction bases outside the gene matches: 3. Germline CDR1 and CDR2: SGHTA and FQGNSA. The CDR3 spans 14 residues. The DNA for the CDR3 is TGTGCCAGCAGCTTGGGACAGATTCAAGAGACCCAGTACTTC. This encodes CASSLGQIQETQYF. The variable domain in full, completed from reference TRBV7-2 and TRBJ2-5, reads GAGVSQSPSNKVTEKGKDVELRCDPISGHTALYWYRQSLGQGLEFLIYFQGNSAPDKSGLPSDRFSAERTGGSVSTLTIQRTQQEDSAVYLCASSLGQIQETQYFGPGTRLLVL.

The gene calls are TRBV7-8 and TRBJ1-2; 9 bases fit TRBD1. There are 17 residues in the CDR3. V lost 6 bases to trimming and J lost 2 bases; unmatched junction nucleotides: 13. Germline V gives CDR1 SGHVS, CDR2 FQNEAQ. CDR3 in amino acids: CASSLLAGQGENYGYTF. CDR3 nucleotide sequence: TGTGCCAGCAGTTTGTTAGCGGGACAGGGAGAAAACTATGGCTACACCTTC.

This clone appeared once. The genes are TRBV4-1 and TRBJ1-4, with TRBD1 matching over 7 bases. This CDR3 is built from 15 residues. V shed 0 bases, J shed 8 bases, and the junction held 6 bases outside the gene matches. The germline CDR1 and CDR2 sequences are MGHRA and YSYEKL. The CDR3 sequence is CASSQERRTGEKLFF. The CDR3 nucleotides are TGCGCCAGCAGCCAAGAACGGAGGACAGGCGAAAAACTGTTTTTT.

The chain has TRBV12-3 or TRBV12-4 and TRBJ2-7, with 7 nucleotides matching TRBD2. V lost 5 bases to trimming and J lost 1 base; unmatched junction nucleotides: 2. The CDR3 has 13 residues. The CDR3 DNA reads TGTGCCAGCAGTGGGGGGGGGTCCTACGAGCAGTACTTC. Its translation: CASSGGGSYEQYF.

The CDR3 DNA is TGTGCCAGCAGTGGCCTGGGTTGGGTCGGCCAGGGAGAAAAACTGTTTTTT. Translation gives CASSGLGWVGQGEKLFF. The V and J genes are TRBV25-1 and TRBJ1-4; D is possibly TRBD1 (5 bases). V gave up 4 bases and J gave up 8 bases, with 23 bases separating them. The CDR3 contains 17 residues. Germline CDR1 reads MGHDK; CDR2 reads SYGVNS.

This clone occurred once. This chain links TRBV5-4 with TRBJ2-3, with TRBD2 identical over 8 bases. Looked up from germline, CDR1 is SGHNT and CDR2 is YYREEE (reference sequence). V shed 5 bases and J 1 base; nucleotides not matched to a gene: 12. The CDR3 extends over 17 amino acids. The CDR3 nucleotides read TGTGCCAGCAGGAGACAAACTAGCGGATCTCGCACAGATACGCAGTATTTT. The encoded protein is CASRRQTSGSRTDTQYF.

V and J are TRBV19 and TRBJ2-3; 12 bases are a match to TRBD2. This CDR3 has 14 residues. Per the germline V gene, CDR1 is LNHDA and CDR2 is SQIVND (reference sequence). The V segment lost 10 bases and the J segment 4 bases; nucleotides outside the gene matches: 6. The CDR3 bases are TGTGCCACCTCGACTAGCGGGAGCCCAGATACGCAGTATTTT. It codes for CATSTSGSPDTQYF.